A single sample is the source of the 32 T cell receptor beta chains below, sequenced in a study of cytomegalovirus exposure and HLA in healthy donors. PCR used 60 Vbeta primers and 13 Jbeta primers. Using immunoSEQ multiplex PCR, the repertoire was profiled, and TCRdb retains in-frame clones only, with some absent. This sample carries over 75,000 clones, under 75% of them seen once, and the ten largest clones take 2.3%. Sequencing was carried out using PBMCs. These receptors were collected from a human donor in good health.

The rearrangement uses TRBV5-4 and TRBJ2-7, with D possibly matching TRBD2 (5 bases). The CDR3 is 13 amino acids. The V end was cut by 1 base, the J end by 3 bases, with 8 bases between. Germline CDR1 reads SGHNT; CDR2 reads YYREEE (reference sequence). The CDR3 region has the DNA TGTGCCAGCAGCTTGCTACGGGACTACGAGCAGTACTTC. As protein: CASSLLRDYEQYF.

The chain uses TRBV5-8 and TRBJ1-4; possible D gene TRBD1, 5 bases. Germline loops: CDR1 SGHTS, CDR2 YDEGEE. The V end lost 9 bases, the J end lost 6 bases, and 18 bases lay between the germline ends. The CDR3 runs 14 residues. The CDR3 DNA sequence: TGTGCCACCGAGAAGCGGGACCGAGATGAAAAACTGTTTTTT. Its protein is CATEKRDRDEKLFF. Variable domain in full (rest from reference TRBV5-8 and TRBJ1-4): EAGVTQSPTHLIKTRGQQATLRCSPISGHTSVYWYQQALGLGLQFLLWYDEGEERNRGNFPPRFSGRQFPNYSSELNVNALELEDSALYLCATEKRDRDEKLFFGSGTQLSVL.

J is TRBJ2-7 and V is TRBV4-1; 9 nucleotides agree with TRBD1. CDR1 MGHRA and CDR2 YSYEKL come from the germline V gene. J gave up 2 bases and V 4 bases, and 12 bases lay outside the gene matches. The CDR3 sequence is 17 residues long. The CDR3 protein is CASSPKPGQGVPYEQYF. The DNA for the CDR3 is TGCGCCAGCAGCCCAAAACCGGGACAGGGAGTTCCCTACGAGCAGTACTTC.

The J gene is TRBJ2-3, the V gene TRBV5-1, with 7 positions matching TRBD1. V was clipped by 0 bases and J by 0 bases; unmatched bases: 4. CDR3 length equals 16 residues. CDR1 and CDR2 from the germline V gene are SGHRS and YFSETQ. The CDR3 spells CASSLGRDRSTDTQYF. The CDR3 nucleotides are TGCGCCAGCAGCTTGGGCCGGGACAGAAGCACAGATACGCAGTATTTT.

The CDR3: CASSQDVGIGVTEAFF. The CDR3 region has the DNA TGCGCCAGCAGCCAAGATGTCGGGATCGGGGTCACTGAAGCTTTCTTT. This chain links TRBV4-3 with TRBJ1-1; D remains unclear. The V gene's germline CDR1 is LGHNA and CDR2 YSLEER. Trimming removed 0 bases at V and 4 bases at J, with 15 bases between. This CDR3 spans 16 amino acids.

Written as DNA, the CDR3 is TGTGCCAGCAGCGTAGCTGCGGACAGTTACTATGGCTACACCTTC. This gives the protein CASSVAADSYYGYTF. The chain couples TRBV9 to TRBJ1-2; a weak D match, TRBD1 (6 bases). V dropped 0 bases and J dropped 3 bases, with 12 bases sitting between them. CDR1 is SGDLS, CDR2 YYNGEE, per germline. This CDR3 has 15 residues.

The CDR3 sequence is CASSVHGAGGTDTQYF. CDR3 in DNA: TGTGCCAGCAGCGTACATGGGGCGGGAGGGACAGATACGCAGTATTTT. V is TRBV9 and J is TRBJ2-3; 9 bases map to TRBD2. The J segment lost 3 bases and the V segment lost 1 base, leaving 6 bases of the junction unmatched. The CDR3 spans 16 residues. The germline gives CDR1 SGDLS, CDR2 YYNGEE.

The chain is built from TRBV7-2 and TRBJ2-2; 10 nucleotides align to TRBD2. The germline CDR1 and CDR2 sequences are SGHTA and FQGNSA. V shed 3 bases, J shed 4 bases, and the junction held 2 bases outside the gene matches. There are 15 residues in the CDR3. CDR3 in DNA: TGTGCCAGCAGCTTCCTAGCGGGGGTCACCGGGGAGCTGTTTTTT. Translated: CASSFLAGVTGELFF.

The chain has TRBV6-5 and TRBJ1-5, with D perhaps matching TRBD1 (6 bases). Germline V gene lookup returns CDR1 MNHEY and CDR2 SVGAGI. This CDR3 spans 14 amino acids. V was cut by 6 bases and J by 2 bases, with 11 bases left in between. The CDR3 loop reads CASRLTGRNQPQHF. The CDR3 DNA reads TGTGCCAGCAGACTTACAGGGCGCAATCAGCCCCAGCATTTT.

This rearrangement joins TRBV4-3 to TRBJ1-5; 7 nucleotides agree with TRBD1. Germline CDR1 is LGHNA and CDR2 is YSLEER. The V segment lost 4 bases and the J segment 3 bases; nucleotides outside the gene matches: 21. This CDR3 region has 20 residues. CDR3 sequence: CASSPHLVGPGTVNNQPQHF. CDR3 bases: TGCGCCAGCAGCCCCCACTTAGTGGGTCCAGGGACAGTAAACAATCAGCCCCAGCATTTT.

By frequency in the sample, this clone is medium-sized. This rearrangement joins TRBV11-3 to TRBJ2-6; the D gene is possibly TRBD1 (5 bases). This CDR3 has 19 residues. The V and J ends lost 5 bases and 0 bases respectively, with 20 bases between them. Germline CDR1 reads SGHNT; CDR2 reads YENEEA. DNA of the CDR3: TGTGCCAGCAGCCCCCACAGGATGGGTACAAACTCTGGGGCCAACGTCCTGACTTTC. It codes for CASSPHRMGTNSGANVLTF.

This rearrangement joins TRBV6-5 to TRBJ1-6; 8 bases are shared with TRBD1. This CDR3 comprises 16 residues. Germline V CDR1 and CDR2: MNHEY, SVGAGI. V shed 2 bases, J shed 7 bases, and the junction held 7 bases outside the gene matches. CDR3 protein: CASSYERTGWNSPLHF. The CDR3 region has the DNA TGTGCCAGCAGTTACGAGCGGACAGGGTGGAATTCACCCCTCCACTTT.

This clone has a handful of counts. J is TRBJ2-5 and V is TRBV4-2, with D uncertain. In germline, CDR1 is LGHNA, CDR2 YNFKEQ. Trimming removed 4 bases at V and 0 bases at J, with 12 bases between. The CDR3 spans 15 residues. In DNA, the CDR3 is TGTGCCAGCAGCCGGCGACATGAGAACCAAGAGACCCAGTACTTC. This translates into CASSRRHENQETQYF.

This clone has a single count. V is TRBV7-2 and J is TRBJ2-7, with TRBD1 matching 7 bases. V lost 1 base and J lost 5; bases outside the gene matches: 5. This CDR3 contains 14 residues. Looked up from germline, CDR1 is SGHTA and CDR2 is FQGNSA. The CDR3 loop is CASSLVGGNNEQYF. As DNA, the CDR3 is TGTGCCAGCAGCTTAGTAGGGGGCAACAACGAGCAGTACTTC.

This clone was detected once. This sequence joins TRBV5-8 and TRBJ1-6; TRBD1 might be the D (6 bases). CDR1 is SGHTS, CDR2 YDEGEE, per germline. The ends were cut back, 2 bases at V and 10 bases at J, with 19 bases in the middle. The CDR3 runs 16 residues. For the CDR3, the DNA is TGTGCCAGCAGCTTACACGTGGGGGCAGGGTACTCACCCCTCCACTTT. Translating it yields CASSLHVGAGYSPLHF.

The rearrangement uses TRBV5-5 and TRBJ1-1; D remains unclear. Germline V lookup: CDR1 SGHKS, CDR2 YYEKEE (reference sequence). The CDR3 totals 13 residues. Between the trimmed V and J ends, which lost 4 bases and 3 bases, there was a span of 10 bases. Here the CDR3 reads CASSPLVDTEAFF. The CDR3 nucleotides read TGTGCCAGCAGCCCGTTAGTCGACACTGAAGCTTTCTTT.

This clone was seen only once. The limits of the CDR3 on the DNA are not certain, so only TCRdb's listed CDR3 is given. The genes are TRBV11-3 and TRBJ2-7; the D call of TRBD1 is as the table states it, not checked on the DNA. The CDR3 spans 12 residues, counting both ends. Germline V gene data show CDR1 as SGHNT and CDR2 as YENEEA. The CDR3 sequence is CASSFGKGAKYF.

This clone has a handful of counts. The chain links TRBV7-6 to TRBJ2-7, with 8 positions matching TRBD2. J was trimmed by 4 bases and V by 0 bases; bases with no gene match: 8. The CDR3 contains 16 residues. Germline V gene data show CDR1 as SGHVS and CDR2 as FNYEAQ. The DNA of the CDR3 is TGTGCCAGCAGCTTAGCGCGAAGCGGGGGTCAGTACGAGCAGTACTTC. It translates to CASSLARSGGQYEQYF.

Here the CDR3 DNA reads TGTGCCACCAGCAGAGATCTTAACTATGGCTACACCTTC. Its protein product is CATSRDLNYGYTF. The V and J genes are TRBV15 and TRBJ1-2; the D is unclear. Trimming removed 0 bases at V and 1 base at J, with 3 bases between. Germline values: CDR1 LNHNV, CDR2 YYDKDF (reference sequence). This CDR3 is built from 13 residues.

J is TRBJ2-7 and V is TRBV4-1; 9 nucleotides agree with TRBD1. Germline trimming cut 1 base from V and 5 bases from J; bases unmatched to any gene: 6. The CDR3 contains 15 residues. Germline assignment: CDR1 MGHRA and CDR2 YSYEKL. DNA for the CDR3: TGCGCCAGCAGCCAAGCCCGGGACAGGGTCCACGAGCAGTACTTC. Translated: CASSQARDRVHEQYF.

The J gene is TRBJ1-6, the V gene TRBV13; 10 positions agree with TRBD1. Germline V gene data show CDR1 as PRHDT and CDR2 as FYEKMQ (reference sequence). V lost 5 bases and J lost 0; bases outside the gene matches: 4. The CDR3 extends over 17 amino acids. The DNA of the CDR3 is TGTGCCAGCAGCCCGGGACAGGGGAGCTCCTATAATTCACCCCTCCACTTT. This gives the protein CASSPGQGSSYNSPLHF.

V gene TRBV6-5 combines with J gene TRBJ1-1, with D possibly TRBD1 on 6 matching bases. Trimming shortened V by 6 bases and J by 4 bases, and 18 bases separated the two germline ends. The CDR3 totals 15 residues. The germline V gene has CDR1 MNHEY and CDR2 SVGAGI. As DNA, the CDR3 is TGTGCCAGCAGGCGAAACTCAGGGGCGCCCACTGAAGCTTTCTTT. Its translation is CASRRNSGAPTEAFF.

This clone was recorded once. The chain is built from TRBV9 and TRBJ1-1; 10 nucleotides match TRBD1. In germline, CDR1 is SGDLS, CDR2 YYNGEE. CDR3 length equals 15 residues. V shed 4 bases and J 7 bases; nucleotides not matched to a gene: 10. Here the CDR3 reads CASSSLGQGRDEAFF. The CDR3 DNA is TGTGCCAGCAGCTCCCTGGGACAGGGGAGGGATGAAGCTTTCTTT. Drawing the rest from reference TRBV9 and TRBJ1-1, the complete variable domain is DSGVTQTPKHLITATGQRVTLRCSPRSGDLSVYWYQQSLDQGLQFLIQYYNGEERAKGNILERFSAQQFPDLHSELNLSSLELGDSALYFCASSSLGQGRDEAFFGQGTRLTVV.

The chain joins TRBV4-1 to TRBJ2-1, with D possibly being TRBD2 (5 bases). V shed 1 base and J shed 5 bases, with 12 bases lying between them. The germline V gene has CDR1 MGHRA and CDR2 YSYEKL. This CDR3 has 15 amino acids. This CDR3 reads CASSQGGRTNNEQFF. CDR3 bases: TGCGCCAGCAGCCAAGGCGGGCGGACGAACAATGAGCAGTTCTTC.

The chain employs TRBV9 and TRBJ2-1; 11 bases align to TRBD2. Germline V CDR1 and CDR2: SGDLS, YYNGEE. V lost 2 bases, J lost 7 bases, and 8 bases stayed unmatched. This CDR3 has 16 amino acids. The CDR3 loop is CASSVSGGALSNEQFF. CDR3 sequence (DNA): TGTGCCAGCAGCGTTAGCGGGGGGGCTCTCTCGAATGAGCAGTTCTTC.

This clone appeared once. The V gene is TRBV10-3, the J gene TRBJ2-7, with 10 nucleotides matching TRBD2. Germline V gene sequence: CDR1 ENHRY, CDR2 SYGVKD. V lost 5 bases, J lost 2 bases, and 3 bases stayed unmatched. The CDR3 spans 14 residues. This chain's CDR3 is CAISSSGGPYEQYF. CDR3 sequence (DNA): TGTGCCATCAGTTCTAGCGGGGGCCCCTACGAGCAGTACTTC.

This clone was observed a handful of times. The chain recombines TRBV29-1 with TRBJ1-1; D not resolved. V lost 3 bases, J lost 0 bases, and 5 bases lay in between. This CDR3 comprises 12 residues. In germline, CDR1 is SQVTM, CDR2 ANQGSEA. In DNA form, the CDR3 reads TGCAGCGTTGAGAGCTTGAACACTGAAGCTTTCTTT. Translated, it gives CSVESLNTEAFF.

This chain connects TRBV14 to TRBJ1-4; D gene unclear. The V gene lost 2 bases and the J gene lost 7 bases, with 14 bases spanning the gap. Germline-derived CDR1 and CDR2 are SGHDN and FVKESK. The CDR3 spans 15 residues. CDR3 nucleotide sequence: TGTGCCAGCAGCCAACGCCTGGCGGGTGGTGAAAAACTGTTTTTT. This encodes CASSQRLAGGEKLFF.

This clone was recorded a few times. The genes are TRBV7-2 and TRBJ2-5; TRBD1 aligns across 8 bases. Germline V gives CDR1 SGHTA, CDR2 FQGNSA. CDR3 length: 14 amino acids. Unmatched junction bases numbered 5, after V lost 3 bases and J lost 5 bases. CDR3 protein: CASSFQTGVETQYF. The CDR3, as DNA: TGTGCCAGCAGCTTCCAGACAGGGGTGGAGACCCAGTACTTC.

This chain joins TRBV6-5 and TRBJ1-4; 7 nucleotides line up with TRBD1. V lost 5 bases to trimming and J lost 8 bases; unmatched junction nucleotides: 5. This CDR3 comprises 13 residues. Germline V gene sequence: CDR1 MNHEY, CDR2 SVGAGI. CDR3 nucleotide sequence: TGTGCCAGCAGTCCCGGGACAGCCGAAAAACTGTTTTTT. This gives the protein CASSPGTAEKLFF.

As concerns this clone: At one of its ends the junction is not consistent with the germline gene, which may arise from a read error. The chain joins TRBV5-5 to TRBJ2-5; 10 bases align to TRBD1. This CDR3 contains 17 residues. Germline V lookup: CDR1 SGHKS, CDR2 YYEKEE (reference sequence). The CDR3: CASSRDRGFLRGEAQYF. Written as DNA, the CDR3 is TGTGCCAGCAGTCGGGACAGGGGTTTCCTCCGTGGAGAGGCCCAGTACTTC.

V is TRBV6-5 and J is TRBJ2-7; D uncertain. The CDR3 extends over 11 amino acids. The V and J ends lost 7 bases and 3 bases respectively, with 7 bases between them. Germline V gene lookup returns CDR1 MNHEY and CDR2 SVGAGI. The CDR3: CASTFLYEQYF. The DNA for the CDR3 is TGTGCCAGCACCTTCCTCTACGAGCAGTACTTC.